This T cell receptor beta chain was identified in a study of T-cell memory formation after mild COVID-19. This clonotype was seen many times. The V and J ends lost 1 base and 7 bases, in that order; junction bases with no gene match: 10. The CDR3 length is 16 residues. Germline CDR1 reads SGHTA; CDR2 reads FQGTGA. TCRdb redid the calling of the 5' RACE reads with MiXCR, one entry per CDR3 protein. The sample carries under 650,000 distinct CDR3 sequences, 15% to 20% recorded once. This sequence originates from an adult woman who had mild COVID-19 (a few samples of this study predate the infection). Cell type and time point are not known. J is TRBJ2-7 and V is TRBV7-3, with 10 bases lining up with TRBD2. Sequenced: PBMCs or a T cell subset sorted from them (not recorded which). The CDR3 sequence: CASSLSSGGHPREQYF. DNA of the CDR3: TGTGCCAGCAGCTTAAGTAGCGGGGGGCACCCTAGGGAGCAGTACTTC.